These T cell receptor beta chains were read from a single sample in a study of patients and donors after allogeneic stem cell transplantation. Each CDR3 protein is one row after TCRdb ran MiXCR on the RT-PCR reads. This table has approximately 950 distinct CDR3 sequences, about 0.4% appearing once. The source material was blood, either unsorted or a sorted T cell fraction (not recorded which). The receptors shown here come from a human donor who was either an allogeneic HSCT recipient or a stem cell or donor lymphocyte infusion donor (not recorded which). It is not recorded whose cells these are; they may come from a transplant donor. Both conserved end residues are part of each CDR3. D genes are given only for firm matches. Size is stated as once, few, many, or a class for an expanded clone.

TRBJ1-2	-	TRBV4-1	many	TGCGCCAGCAGCCAAGATGTGGGGGCGTATGGCTACACCTTC	CASSQDVGAYGYTF
TRBJ2-7	TRBD1	TRBV4-2	medium-sized	TGTGCCAGCAGCACGACAGGGGGCGAGCAGTACTTC	CASSTTGGEQYF
TRBJ2-3	-	TRBV28	medium-sized	TGTGCCAGCAGTTTATGGGACCAGGGGGGAGATACGCAGTATTTT	CASSLWDQGGDTQYF
TRBJ2-3	-	TRBV7-3	medium-sized	TGTGCCAGCGGCAGGATGGGCACAGATACGCAGTATTTT	CASGRMGTDTQYF
TRBJ1-5	-	TRBV6-2/TRBV6-3	large	TGTGCCAGCAGAGGAGAGGGGTTCAACCAGCCCCAGCATTTT	CASRGEGFNQPQHF
TRBJ1-1	TRBD1	TRBV5-1	medium-sized	TGCGCCAGCAGGGGACAGGGGCCTGAAGCTTTCTTT	CASRGQGPEAFF
TRBJ1-1	-	TRBV3-1	large	TGTGCCAGCAGCCGGACTTTAAACACTGAAGCTTTCTTT	CASSRTLNTEAFF
TRBJ1-2	TRBD1	TRBV5-1	many	TGCGCCAGCAGCCCGAAGCCGGGACAGGGCTATGGCTACACCTTC	CASSPKPGQGYGYTF
TRBJ2-5	-	TRBV5-5	many	TGTGCCAGCAGCTTGGAAGGGGACGTACAAGAGACCCAGTACTTC	CASSLEGDVQETQYF
TRBJ2-3	-	TRBV20-1	medium-sized	TGCAGTGCTAGAGATCTTTATGCAGGGAGTGTAGCAGATACGCAGTATTTT	CSARDLYAGSVADTQYF
TRBJ2-7	TRBD1	TRBV27	medium-sized	TGTGCCAGCAGTACCTCGGACAGGGGGCGCGAGCAGTACTTC	CASSTSDRGREQYF
TRBJ2-2	-	TRBV19	many	TGTGCCAGTAGTATAACCCTCGGGGAACCCGGGGAGCTGTTTTTT	CASSITLGEPGELFF
TRBJ2-3	TRBD2	TRBV4-3	medium-sized	TGCGCCAGCAGCCAAGATCAAGCTAGCGGCCCAGATACGCAGTATTTT	CASSQDQASGPDTQYF
TRBJ2-3	TRBD2	TRBV27	medium-sized	TGTGCCAGCACCTTGGGGGGGGGCACAGATACGCAGTATTTT	CASTLGGGTDTQYF
TRBJ2-5	-	TRBV2	medium-sized	TGTGCCAGCAGTGGACGGGAGTACCAAGAGACCCAGTACTTC	CASSGREYQETQYF
TRBJ2-1	TRBD2	TRBV4-1	medium-sized	TGCGCCAGCAGCCAAGTTGGGAGGGATGAGCAGTTCTTC	CASSQVGRDEQFF
TRBJ2-3	TRBD2	TRBV20-1	medium-sized	TGCAGTGCTAGTGATCTAGCGGGAGAAGATACGCAGTATTTT	CSASDLAGEDTQYF
TRBJ2-3	-	TRBV7-9	medium-sized	TGTGCCAGCAGCCCCCCGTTCCGGGGGCAAGGAGATACGCAGTATTTT	CASSPPFRGQGDTQYF
TRBJ2-5	-	TRBV10-3	medium-sized	TGTGCCATCAGTGAGTCACGGGGGAGGCCCTTGGGAGAGACCCAGTACTTC	CAISESRGRPLGETQYF
TRBJ2-3	-	TRBV10-3	few	TGTGCCATCGAGGGGGGGTCCGCAGATACGCAGTATTTT	CAIEGGSADTQYF
TRBJ2-5	TRBD1	TRBV7-8	many	TGTGCCAGCAGCCCCAGGGACAGGGGAGGGGAGACCCAGTACTTC	CASSPRDRGGETQYF
TRBJ2-7	-	TRBV7-9	large	TGTGCCAGCGGGGCCGTTTCCTACGAGCAGTACTTC	CASGAVSYEQYF
TRBJ2-3	TRBD2	TRBV7-9	medium-sized	TGTGCCAGCAGCAACGGACTAGCGGGAGGCCCAACTAGCACAGATACGCAGTATTTT	CASSNGLAGGPTSTDTQYF
TRBJ1-2	TRBD1	TRBV27	many	TGTGCCAGCAGTACCCGGGACAGGGGGCCTGGTGGCTACACCTTC	CASSTRDRGPGGYTF
TRBJ2-3	-	TRBV4-3	many	TGCGCCAGCAGCCAGACGGGGGCTACGCAGTATTTT	CASSQTGATQYF
TRBJ1-5	-	TRBV20-1	medium-sized	TGCAGTGCTGGCCTAAGAGAGTTGGGGGATGCTCAGCCCCAGCATTTT	CSAGLRELGDAQPQHF
TRBJ2-2	TRBD1	TRBV6-4	medium-sized	TGTGCCAGCAGTGACTCGGCGGGACAGGGTAGCGGGGAGCTGTTTTTT	CASSDSAGQGSGELFF
TRBJ2-1	-	TRBV4-3	medium-sized	TGCGCCAGCAGCCAAGAAGAGGGAGGCTCCTACAATGAGCAGTTCTTC	CASSQEEGGSYNEQFF
TRBJ2-3	-	TRBV9	large	TGTGCCAGCAGCGCAGCGGTCCGGGATACGCAGTATTTT	CASSAAVRDTQYF
TRBJ2-3	-	TRBV24-1	medium-sized	TGTGCCACCAGTGATTTGTGGGCGACGTATAGCACAGATACGCAGTATTTT	CATSDLWATYSTDTQYF
TRBJ2-5	-	TRBV15	medium-sized	TGTGCCACCAGCAGAGATTTGGAGACCCAGTACTTC	CATSRDLETQYF
TRBJ2-7	TRBD2	TRBV18	many	TGTGCCAGCTCCGGGGGAGGGCCTGTCTACGAGCAGTACTTC	CASSGGGPVYEQYF
TRBJ2-2	TRBD1	TRBV6-4	medium-sized	TGTGCCAGCAGTAACGGACAGGGGGAAAATGAGGAGCTGTTTTTT	CASSNGQGENEELFF